The clone carrying this TCR beta chain was counted once. Its target is not known. Preparing the TCRbeta library involved the use of unique molecular identifiers. TCRdb redid the calling of the PCR reads with MiXCR, one entry per CDR3 protein. The sample has under 6,500 distinct CDR3 sequences, under 20% seen once. J gave up 5 bases and V 4 bases, and 8 bases lay outside the gene matches. Germline V lookup: CDR1 SGHAT, CDR2 FQNNGV. This CDR3 has 15 amino acids. These data come from a study of T-cell reconstitution after alpha-beta-depleted transplantation in children. Study-wide points: After one year, T-cell counts and TCRbeta diversity mostly came from new T cells. After transplant, high TCRbeta diversity at day 60 in some patients arose from surviving recipient T cells and thymic progenitors. As was reported, about two months after transplant, alpha-beta T cells came from several hundred expanded graft clones.

V and J are TRBV11-2 and TRBJ2-5; 9 nucleotides align to TRBD2. The source is a male patient between 10 and 17 years old who had a stem cell transplant for acute myeloid leukemia, so the T cells may come from the graft donor. Sequencing used PBMCs, mostly from graft donor cells, obtained 60 days after TCRalphabeta/CD19-depleted stem cell transplant. Here the CDR3 DNA reads TGTGCCAGCAGCTCTGGCGGGAGGGCGGAGGAGACCCAGTACTTC. It specifies CASSSGGRAEETQYF.